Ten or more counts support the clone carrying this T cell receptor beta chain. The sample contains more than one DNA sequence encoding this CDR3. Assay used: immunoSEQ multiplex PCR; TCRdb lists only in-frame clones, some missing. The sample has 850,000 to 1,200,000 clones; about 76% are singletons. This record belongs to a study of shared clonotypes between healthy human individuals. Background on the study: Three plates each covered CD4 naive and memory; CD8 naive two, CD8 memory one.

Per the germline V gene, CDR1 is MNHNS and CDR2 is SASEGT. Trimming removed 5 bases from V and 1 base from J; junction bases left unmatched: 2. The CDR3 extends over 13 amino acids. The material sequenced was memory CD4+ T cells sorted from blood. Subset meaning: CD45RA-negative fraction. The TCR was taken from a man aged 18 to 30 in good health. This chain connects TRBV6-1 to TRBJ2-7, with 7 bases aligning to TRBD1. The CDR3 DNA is TGTGCCAGCAGTCCGGGACAGTCCTACGAGCAGTACTTC. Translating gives CASSPGQSYEQYF.